The 18 T cell receptor beta chains reported below all come from one sample, sequenced in a study of T cell responses to AZD1222 COVID-19 vaccine. Clones were read by immunoSEQ multiplex PCR, and TCRdb kept only the in-frame ones, dropping some. The top ten hold 9% to 15% of the sample, which has roughly 120,000 clones, 86% seen once. The sequencing used peripheral blood, collected on day 0 of AZD1222 vaccination. These receptors were taken from an adult in good health.

The V gene is TRBV27, the J gene TRBJ1-1; no reliable D call. CDR1 is MNHEY and CDR2 is SMNVEV in the germline V gene (reference sequence). CDR3 length equals 14 residues. The V end lost 4 bases, the J end lost 4 bases, and 13 bases lay between the germline ends. CDR3 sequence (DNA): TGTGCCAGCAGTTCGGCCCGGCGGACCACTGAAGCTTTCTTT. It specifies CASSSARRTTEAFF.

This clone was observed a handful of times. The CDR3 DNA is TGTGCCAGCAGCTTAGGGGGACAGGCCTATGGCTACACCTTC. The encoded protein is CASSLGGQAYGYTF. The gene calls are TRBV7-2 and TRBJ1-2; 8 bases map to TRBD1. CDR3 length: 14 residues. Per germline, CDR1 SGHTA and CDR2 FQGNSA. Losses at the gene ends were 1 base for V and 4 bases for J; bases not matched to a gene: 2.

This clone came up once. At the DNA level, this CDR3 is encoded by other sequences in the same sample as well. The chain employs TRBV5-1 and TRBJ2-7; D uncertain. CDR3 length equals 12 residues. V lost 7 bases, J lost 2 bases, and 10 bases lay in between. Per the germline V gene, CDR1 is SGHRS and CDR2 is YFSETQ. CDR3 nucleotides: TGCGCCAGCTCAAGGGATACCTACGAGCAGTACTTC. It codes for CASSRDTYEQYF.

This chain uses TRBV5-4 with TRBJ2-3; 13 bases line up with TRBD2. Germline V CDR1 and CDR2: SGHNT, YYREEE (reference sequence). CDR3 length: 16 residues. J lost 4 bases, V lost 3 bases, and 5 bases had no gene match. The DNA for the CDR3 is TGTGCCAGCAGCTCGAGGACTAGCGGGAGAGCAGATACGCAGTATTTT. Translating it yields CASSSRTSGRADTQYF.

The V gene is TRBV19, the J gene TRBJ1-2; no clear D gene. Germline values: CDR1 LNHDA, CDR2 SQIVND (reference sequence). V dropped 2 bases and J dropped 2 bases, with 24 bases sitting between them. The CDR3 extends over 19 amino acids. The CDR3 sequence is CASSIIRLSRAALNYGYTF. The DNA of the CDR3 is TGTGCCAGTAGTATAATCCGTTTGAGCCGGGCAGCGCTAAACTATGGCTACACCTTC.

The rearrangement uses TRBV12-5 and TRBJ2-1; the match to TRBD2 covers 7 bases. J lost 6 bases, V lost 1 base, and 3 bases had no gene match. The CDR3 totals 14 residues. Germline lookup yields CDR1 LGHNT and CDR2 FRNRAP. CDR3 residues: CASGLAGGFNEQFF. CDR3 nucleotides: TGTGCTAGTGGTTTGGCGGGAGGCTTCAATGAGCAGTTCTTC.

The CDR3 sequence is CAIPEGLADSYNEQFF. The CDR3 nucleotides read TGCGCCATTCCTGAGGGACTAGCGGACTCCTACAATGAGCAGTTCTTC. This chain connects TRBV5-1 to TRBJ2-1; 11 bases fit TRBD2. The CDR3 runs 16 residues. Germline loops: CDR1 SGHRS, CDR2 YFSETQ. After removal of 9 bases from V and 0 bases from J, the junction contained 8 bases not matched to a gene. Combining the CDR3 with reference TRBV5-1 and TRBJ2-1 gives the whole variable domain KAGVTQTPRYLIKTRGQQVTLSCSPISGHRSVSWYQQTPGQGLQFLFEYFSETQRNKGNFPGRFSGRQFSNSRSEMNVSTLELGDSALYLCAIPEGLADSYNEQFFGPGTRLTVL.

The chain links TRBV5-1 to TRBJ1-2; 7 bases agree with TRBD1. Germline CDR1 is SGHRS and CDR2 is YFSETQ. With 4 bases clipped from V and 2 bases from J, the junction kept 5 bases outside the gene matches. The CDR3 contains 14 residues. CDR3 coding DNA: TGCGCCAGCAGCGGAAAGACAGGGAACTATGGCTACACCTTC. It translates to CASSGKTGNYGYTF.

The chain couples TRBV28 to TRBJ1-3, with D possibly matching TRBD1 (5 bases). This CDR3 comprises 16 residues. Trimming stripped 7 bases from V and 2 bases from J, with 18 bases between. Germline-derived CDR1 and CDR2 are MDHEN and SYDVKM. The CDR3: CASTSTGLEPGNTIYF. The CDR3 DNA is TGTGCCAGCACATCGACGGGGCTGGAACCTGGAAACACCATATATTTT. Using reference TRBV28 and TRBJ1-3 for the parts outside the CDR3, the full variable domain is DVKVTQSSRYLVKRTGEKVFLECVQDMDHENMFWYRQDPGLGLRLIYFSYDVKMKEKGDIPEGYSVSREKKERFSLILESASTNQTSMYLCASTSTGLEPGNTIYFGEGSWLTVV.

This clone was seen just once. The J gene is TRBJ1-5, the V gene TRBV24-1; D unresolved. The V gene's germline CDR1 is KGHDR and CDR2 SFDVKD. The V and J ends lost 9 bases and 3 bases respectively, with 11 bases between them. The CDR3 consists of 13 residues. The CDR3 sequence is CATGLADNQPQHF. The CDR3 nucleotides are TGTGCCACCGGTCTGGCAGACAATCAGCCCCAGCATTTT.

This sequence joins TRBV7-2 and TRBJ2-2; D not certain. This CDR3 has 17 amino acids. With 5 bases removed from V and 0 bases from J, the gap between germline ends came to 16 bases. Germline-derived CDR1 and CDR2 are SGHTA and FQGNSA. The CDR3 DNA reads as TGTGCCAGCAGCCGGAACGGTCCAGCTCCGAACACCGGGGAGCTGTTTTTT. This encodes CASSRNGPAPNTGELFF.

The J gene is TRBJ2-3, the V gene TRBV5-4; D gene ambiguous. Germline V CDR1 and CDR2: SGHNT, YYREEE (reference sequence). The CDR3 runs 14 residues. Trimming pared 4 bases from V and 3 bases from J, leaving 12 bases between. CDR3 region: CASSTDLGTDTQYF. In DNA form, the CDR3 reads TGTGCCAGCAGCACCGACCTGGGGACAGATACGCAGTATTTT.

This clone was recorded only once. The rearrangement uses TRBV28 and TRBJ1-2; TRBD1 agrees at 7 bases. Looked up from germline, CDR1 is MDHEN and CDR2 is SYDVKM. After removal of 8 bases from V and 6 bases from J, the junction contained 9 bases not matched to a gene. This CDR3 contains 13 residues. CDR3 residues: CASVSDRYHGYTF. The CDR3 DNA is TGTGCCAGCGTTTCGGACAGGTACCATGGCTACACCTTC.

The gene calls are TRBV9 and TRBJ1-2; no reliable D call. CDR1 and CDR2 (germline): SGDLS, YYNGEE. The CDR3 contains 15 residues. V shed 0 bases and J shed 3 bases, with 12 bases lying between them. The CDR3 region has the DNA TGTGCCAGCAGCGTAGGTGGCCTTGGGGACTATGGCTACACCTTC. Protein sequence: CASSVGGLGDYGYTF.

V is TRBV28 and J is TRBJ1-3; D remains ambiguous. Germline CDR1 is MDHEN and CDR2 is SYDVKM. With 3 bases removed from V and 4 bases from J, the gap between germline ends came to 10 bases. This CDR3 is built from 14 residues. This chain's CDR3 is CASSFLGRGNTIYF. The CDR3 DNA reads TGTGCCAGCAGTTTCCTCGGAAGAGGAAACACCATATATTTT.

This chain joins TRBV25-1 and TRBJ2-7, with a tentative D call TRBD2 (5 bases). Germline V lookup: CDR1 MGHDK, CDR2 SYGVNS. The CDR3 contains 15 residues. V gave up 3 bases and J gave up 2 bases, with 14 bases separating them. This CDR3 reads CASSDPRGSPYEQYF. The CDR3 DNA sequence: TGTGCCAGCAGTGACCCCCGGGGATCCCCCTACGAGCAGTACTTC.

The V call is TRBV30, the J call TRBJ1-5; D ambiguous. Germline V gene lookup returns CDR1 GTSNPN and CDR2 SVGIG (reference sequence). Trimming removed 2 bases from V and 5 bases from J, with 10 bases in between. CDR3 length: 13 amino acids. CDR3 sequence reads: CAWSSFDDQPQHF. The CDR3, as DNA: TGTGCCTGGAGTAGCTTCGATGATCAGCCCCAGCATTTT.

This clone occurred once. V usage is TRBV6-2 or TRBV6-3 and J usage is TRBJ1-1, with 8 bases aligning to TRBD1. CDR1 is MNHEY, CDR2 SVGEGT, per germline. V trimming: 2 bases; J trimming: 2 bases; junction bases outside the gene matches: 10. The CDR3 covers 17 residues. CDR3 amino acids: CASSYEGQGMFNTEAFF. In DNA, the CDR3 is TGTGCCAGCAGTTACGAAGGACAGGGTATGTTTAACACTGAAGCTTTCTTT.